Below, 23 T cell receptor beta chains from the same sample are listed, as sequenced in a study of shared clonotypes between healthy human individuals. Naive CD8 cells, CD45RO-negative and positively selected for CCR7, excluded terminally differentiated effector memory CD45RA+ cells. Sequenced by immunoSEQ multiplex PCR; TCRdb stores in-frame clones only, minus some. The table has around 640,000 clones, around 96% seen once. The sample consisted of naive CD8+ T cells sorted from blood. The receptors originated from a woman aged 30 to 39 in good health.

V is TRBV13 and J is TRBJ1-1; D may be TRBD1 (6 bases). V lost 5 bases and J lost 1, with 11 bases in between. Per the germline V gene, CDR1 is PRHDT and CDR2 is FYEKMQ (reference sequence). CDR3 length: 14 residues. The CDR3 reads CASSTGHQNTEAFF. CDR3 coding DNA: TGTGCCAGCAGCACGGGACACCAGAACACTGAAGCTTTCTTT. Supplemented by reference TRBV13 and TRBJ1-1, the full variable domain reads AAGVIQSPRHLIKEKRETATLKCYPIPRHDTVYWYQQGPGQDPQFLISFYEKMQSDKGSIPDRFSAQQFSDYHSELNMSSLELGDSALYFCASSTGHQNTEAFFGQGTRLTVV.

This clone is a singleton in its sample. The chain couples TRBV6-1 to TRBJ1-1, with D unclear. The germline V gene has CDR1 MNHNS and CDR2 SASEGT. This CDR3 is 15 amino acids long. The germline V and J ends were trimmed by 3 bases and 0 bases, with 11 bases remaining between them. CDR3 in amino acids: CASSDPRRLNTEAFF. DNA for the CDR3: TGTGCCAGCAGTGACCCCAGGCGATTGAACACTGAAGCTTTCTTT.

The chain carries TRBV9 and TRBJ1-1, with a tentative D call TRBD1 (6 bases). The ends were cut back, 3 bases at V and 0 bases at J, with 9 bases in the middle. The CDR3 has 14 amino acids. Germline V gives CDR1 SGDLS, CDR2 YYNGEE. The CDR3 here is CASSGRDMNTEAFF. CDR3 bases: TGTGCCAGCAGCGGCAGGGACATGAACACTGAAGCTTTCTTT.

J is TRBJ2-1 and V is TRBV5-6; perhaps TRBD2 as D (6 bases). The ends were cut back, 2 bases at V and 9 bases at J, with 12 bases in the middle. Germline V lookup: CDR1 SGHDT, CDR2 YYEEEE. This CDR3 has 13 residues. The CDR3 spells CASSLASGVEQFF. CDR3 DNA: TGTGCCAGCAGCTTAGCGTCGGGGGTTGAGCAGTTCTTC.

The chain recombines TRBV28 with TRBJ2-6; D uncertain. The CDR3 sequence is 15 residues long. The germline V and J ends were trimmed by 3 bases and 0 bases, with 6 bases remaining between them. Germline V gene sequence: CDR1 MDHEN, CDR2 SYDVKM. CDR3 bases: TGTGCCAGCAGTTTCGAGCTCTCTGGGGCCAACGTCCTGACTTTC. It encodes CASSFELSGANVLTF.

The chain is built from TRBV5-1 and TRBJ2-3; 9 nucleotides agree with TRBD2. Germline CDR1 SGHRS, CDR2 YFSETQ. V gave up 4 bases and J gave up 6 bases; unmatched junction bases: 9. The CDR3 extends over 15 amino acids. CDR3 bases: TGCGCCAGCAGCCATCAGCGGGAGGCCCCGGATACGCAGTATTTT. This codes for CASSHQREAPDTQYF.

The chain uses TRBV5-8 and TRBJ2-7; D is uncertain. Looked up from germline, CDR1 is SGHTS and CDR2 is YDEGEE. Deletions cut 6 bases from V and 4 bases from J, with 17 bases between. The CDR3 has 14 amino acids. The CDR3 coding sequence is TGTGCCAGCACCAACTTGGAATCGGCTTACGAGCAGTACTTC. Translation: CASTNLESAYEQYF.

The CDR3 sequence: CASSQGGSGTSALNEQFF. CDR3 sequence (DNA): TGCGCCAGCAGCCAAGGGGGTAGCGGGACTAGCGCATTAAATGAGCAGTTCTTC. This chain uses TRBV4-1 with TRBJ2-1; 10 bases align to TRBD2. Germline values: CDR1 MGHRA, CDR2 YSYEKL. This CDR3 has 18 residues. The V and J ends lost 1 base and 7 bases, in that order; junction bases with no gene match: 13.

The chain recombines TRBV6-6 with TRBJ1-6; D unresolved. The V end lost 8 bases, the J end lost 7 bases, and 12 bases lay between the germline ends. Looked up from germline, CDR1 is MNHNY and CDR2 is SVGAGI (reference sequence). This CDR3 has 13 amino acids. The CDR3 bases are TGTGCCAGCCAAGGTATATCGAATTCACCCCTCCACTTT. As protein: CASQGISNSPLHF.

This clone appeared a few times. This sequence joins TRBV4-1 and TRBJ1-1, with no clear D. V shed 1 base and J shed 7 bases, with 10 bases lying between them. This CDR3 spans 13 amino acids. The germline V gene has CDR1 MGHRA and CDR2 YSYEKL. CDR3 residues: CASSQARPGEAFF. Written as DNA, the CDR3 is TGCGCCAGCAGCCAAGCCAGACCCGGTGAAGCTTTCTTT.

This rearrangement joins TRBV27 to TRBJ2-1, with 7 bases aligning to TRBD1. There are 17 residues in the CDR3. V lost 4 bases and J lost 1; bases outside the gene matches: 10. The germline V gene encodes CDR1 MNHEY and CDR2 SMNVEV (reference sequence). DNA for the CDR3: TGTGCCAGCAGTTCCGACGACAGGGTATCATCCTACAATGAGCAGTTCTTC. Its translation is CASSSDDRVSSYNEQFF.

The CDR3 protein is CASSVGVGRGLAYEQYF. CDR3 in DNA: TGTGCCAGCAGCGTAGGTGTTGGCAGGGGGCTGGCCTACGAGCAGTACTTC. The V call is TRBV9, the J call TRBJ2-7; 8 bases line up with TRBD1. Germline CDR1 and CDR2: SGDLS and YYNGEE. The V gene end was trimmed by 0 bases and the J gene end by 2 bases; junction bases not matched to a gene: 10. This CDR3 has 17 amino acids.

V gene TRBV5-1 combines with J gene TRBJ2-5; D is unresolved. The CDR3 has 14 amino acids. Germline V gene data show CDR1 as SGHRS and CDR2 as YFSETQ. V was pared by 0 bases and J by 5 bases, with 11 bases between. CDR3 nucleotide sequence: TGCGCCAGCAGCTTGGAAGGGCTCCGTGAGACCCAGTACTTC. Its protein is CASSLEGLRETQYF.

The CDR3 spells CASSLTENTEAFF. The CDR3 coding sequence is TGTGCCAGTAGTTTGACAGAGAACACTGAAGCTTTCTTT. V is TRBV19 and J is TRBJ1-1; a weak D match, TRBD1 (5 bases). Looked up from germline, CDR1 is LNHDA and CDR2 is SQIVND (reference sequence). The CDR3 runs 13 residues. V was shortened by 5 bases and J by 1 base, with 8 bases between the two germline ends.

The gene calls are TRBV9 and TRBJ2-3; tentatively, D is TRBD2 (5 bases). V was trimmed by 3 bases and J by 6 bases, leaving 17 bases between them. The CDR3 has 15 residues. Germline-derived CDR1 and CDR2 are SGDLS and YYNGEE. The chain's CDR3 is CASSGLAPLRDTQYF. The DNA of the CDR3 is TGTGCCAGCAGCGGATTAGCGCCCCTTAGGGATACGCAGTATTTT.

The chain employs TRBV27 and TRBJ2-5; weak D call: TRBD1 (5 bases). Germline V gene sequence: CDR1 MNHEY, CDR2 SMNVEV (reference sequence). V lost 2 bases, J lost 4 bases, and 11 bases lay in between. There are 14 residues in the CDR3. The CDR3 sequence is CASSLQVGAETQYF. In nucleotides, the CDR3 is TGTGCCAGCAGTTTACAAGTTGGGGCAGAGACCCAGTACTTC.

The rearrangement links TRBV9 to TRBJ2-7; D assignment may be TRBD1 or TRBD2 (5 bases each). Trimming stripped 4 bases from V and 9 bases from J, with 23 bases between. Germline V gene lookup returns CDR1 SGDLS and CDR2 YYNGEE. The CDR3 has 15 amino acids. The CDR3 bases are TGTGCCAGCAGCCCAGACACAGGCACATTACGGGGGCAGTACTTC. Translation gives CASSPDTGTLRGQYF. The variable domain in full, with the rest retrieved from reference TRBV9 and TRBJ2-7, is DSGVTQTPKHLITATGQRVTLRCSPRSGDLSVYWYQQSLDQGLQFLIQYYNGEERAKGNILERFSAQQFPDLHSELNLSSLELGDSALYFCASSPDTGTLRGQYFGPGTRLTVT.

The rearrangement uses TRBV4-1 and TRBJ1-1, with 8 bases lining up with TRBD1. Germline V gene data show CDR1 as MGHRA and CDR2 as YSYEKL. V trimming: 2 bases; J trimming: 6 bases; junction bases outside the gene matches: 8. The CDR3 is 15 amino acids. The CDR3 region is CASSQITGGLSEAFF. The DNA of the CDR3 is TGCGCCAGCAGCCAAATTACAGGGGGTTTGTCTGAAGCTTTCTTT.

The rearrangement uses TRBV5-1 and TRBJ2-5; D may correspond to TRBD1 or TRBD2 (5 bases each). The V gene's germline CDR1 is SGHRS and CDR2 YFSETQ. Trimming cost V 4 bases and J 1 base, with 17 bases left between them. The CDR3 is made up of 16 amino acids. CDR3 in amino acids: CASSGTGTRTQETQYF. The CDR3 DNA reads TGCGCCAGCAGCGGGACCGGGACGAGGACCCAAGAGACCCAGTACTTC.

The chain carries TRBV28 and TRBJ1-4, with TRBD1 matching 7 bases. Unmatched junction bases numbered 6, after V lost 1 base and J lost 7 bases. The CDR3 has 15 residues. Germline CDR1 reads MDHEN; CDR2 reads SYDVKM. The CDR3 loop is CASSLFRGQGEKLFF. CDR3 DNA sequence: TGTGCCAGCAGTTTATTTAGGGGGCAGGGTGAAAAACTGTTTTTT.

The chain links TRBV28 to TRBJ1-4; the D is unclear. CDR1 and CDR2 (germline): MDHEN, SYDVKM. V was pared by 0 bases and J by 2 bases, with 7 bases between. The CDR3 consists of 15 residues. The CDR3 DNA reads as TGTGCCAGCAGTTTATGGTCCGGGACTAATGAAAAACTGTTTTTT. It yields the protein CASSLWSGTNEKLFF.

The gene calls are TRBV28 and TRBJ1-1; D unclear. V dropped 6 bases and J dropped 3 bases, with 11 bases sitting between them. The germline V gene has CDR1 MDHEN and CDR2 SYDVKM. The CDR3 has 13 residues. The CDR3 spells CASSLDRDTEAFF. For the CDR3, the DNA is TGTGCCAGCAGCCTCGATAGGGACACTGAAGCTTTCTTT.

The J gene is TRBJ2-7, the V gene TRBV11-2; D remains ambiguous. The V and J ends lost 3 bases and 1 base respectively, with 7 bases between them. The CDR3 is 13 amino acids. Germline assignment: CDR1 SGHAT and CDR2 FQNNGV. CDR3 loop: CASSLDPSYEQYF. CDR3 nucleotide sequence: TGTGCCAGCAGCTTGGACCCGTCCTACGAGCAGTACTTC.